Included here is one T cell receptor (beta chain) sequence, with context. Assay: immunoSEQ multiplex PCR; the TCRdb copy retains only in-frame clones and omits some. Here the sample spans some 5,500 clones, more than 9% being singletons. The sample is drawn from a study of tumour-infiltrating T cells in Burkitt lymphoma. Study background: Survival, overall and progression-free, tracked with productive clonality.

CDR1 and CDR2 from the germline V gene are SEHNR and FQNEAQ (reference sequence). This CDR3 spans 14 amino acids. V lost 3 bases to trimming and J lost 0 bases, with 7 bases between them. The gene calls are TRBV7-9 and TRBJ2-3; D unresolved. The TCR comes from a human donor with diffuse large B-cell lymphoma. Sequences were obtained from tumor tissue. The CDR3 sequence is CASSFPSSTDTQYF. The CDR3 bases are TGTGCCAGCAGCTTTCCCTCTAGCACAGATACGCAGTATTTT. Full variable domain (outside the CDR3, taken from reference TRBV7-9 and TRBJ2-3): DTGVSQNPRHKITKRGQNVTFRCDPISEHNRLYWYRQTLGQGPEFLTYFQNEAQLEKSRLLSDRFSAERPKGSFSTLEIQRTEQGDSAMYLCASSFPSSTDTQYFGPGTRLTVL.